A selection of T cell receptor beta chains follows, all from one sample in a study of T-cell memory formation after mild COVID-19. One entry per CDR3 protein, called by TCRdb with MiXCR from the 5' RACE reads. Here the sample spans around 320,000 distinct CDR3 sequences, around an eighth being singletons. Sequenced material: PBMCs or a T cell subset sorted from them (not recorded which). These receptors were collected from a young man who had mild COVID-19 (a few samples of this study predate the infection). Cell type and time point are not known. Each CDR3 is given with its conserved first and last residue. Each record gives: V gene, CDR3 protein.

v_gene: TRBV7-8
CDR3aa: CASSLDKTYMNTEAFF

v_gene: TRBV4-2
CDR3aa: CASSQDLNSQETQYF

v_gene: TRBV20-1
CDR3aa: CSAWGRGREQFF

v_gene: TRBV4-2
CDR3aa: CASSQAGGSKEKLFF

v_gene: TRBV18
CDR3aa: CASSPNEGFGSPLHF

v_gene: TRBV7-6
CDR3aa: CASSLTRQGQPQHF

v_gene: TRBV12-3/TRBV12-4
CDR3aa: CASRVMTGELFF

v_gene: TRBV18
CDR3aa: CASSASLGETQYF

v_gene: TRBV5-1
CDR3aa: CASSQDSLRSYEQYF

v_gene: TRBV19
CDR3aa: CATGFDSNSPLHF

v_gene: TRBV15
CDR3aa: CATSSWTGALQETQYF

v_gene: TRBV20-1
CDR3aa: CSAKGGLSYEQYF

v_gene: TRBV5-1
CDR3aa: CASSLETGGYTEAFF

v_gene: TRBV7-9
CDR3aa: CASGLPDYTF

v_gene: TRBV7-8
CDR3aa: CASSLGTSGANEQFF

v_gene: TRBV12-3/TRBV12-4
CDR3aa: CASSRQGLEQYF

v_gene: TRBV10-3
CDR3aa: CAARGINYNEQFF

v_gene: TRBV14
CDR3aa: CASSQGTGGYGYTF

v_gene: TRBV4-2
CDR3aa: CASSRRSRGEGSNEQFF

v_gene: TRBV4-2
CDR3aa: CASSQEMGWGETQYF

v_gene: TRBV4-3
CDR3aa: CASSQSPILGHEQFF

v_gene: TRBV3-1
CDR3aa: CASSRGQGAPGNQPQHF

v_gene: TRBV29-1
CDR3aa: CSAGRGAEAFF

v_gene: TRBV29-1
CDR3aa: CSVDRQRQETQYF

v_gene: TRBV14
CDR3aa: CASSQERDTQYF

v_gene: TRBV7-2
CDR3aa: CASTRQTGDSEAFF

v_gene: TRBV7-2
CDR3aa: CASSQTGTNEQFF

v_gene: TRBV5-1
CDR3aa: CASTTSTGMGYGYTF

v_gene: TRBV11-2
CDR3aa: CASSLGGQGQTGELFF

v_gene: TRBV7-2
CDR3aa: CASSLGVSGGRVTGELFF

v_gene: TRBV6-2/TRBV6-3
CDR3aa: CASSYSGTSEAFF

v_gene: TRBV4-3
CDR3aa: CASSLYRGRANTGELFF

v_gene: TRBV4-3
CDR3aa: CASSPVGTGPWGYTF

v_gene: TRBV21-1
CDR3aa: CASREGGQVETQYF

v_gene: TRBV29-1
CDR3aa: CSVEDGLARETQYF

v_gene: TRBV24-1
CDR3aa: CATSTVRITGELFF

v_gene: TRBV9
CDR3aa: CASSVVPQHPNEKLFF

v_gene: TRBV5-1
CDR3aa: CASSLDPGTGQETQYF

v_gene: TRBV4-1
CDR3aa: CASSQPLRGGLNEQFF

v_gene: TRBV5-1
CDR3aa: CASSPLTGGNTEAFF

v_gene: TRBV12-3/TRBV12-4
CDR3aa: CASSFRAPGTEAFF

v_gene: TRBV5-1
CDR3aa: CASRFGTGVGDTQYF